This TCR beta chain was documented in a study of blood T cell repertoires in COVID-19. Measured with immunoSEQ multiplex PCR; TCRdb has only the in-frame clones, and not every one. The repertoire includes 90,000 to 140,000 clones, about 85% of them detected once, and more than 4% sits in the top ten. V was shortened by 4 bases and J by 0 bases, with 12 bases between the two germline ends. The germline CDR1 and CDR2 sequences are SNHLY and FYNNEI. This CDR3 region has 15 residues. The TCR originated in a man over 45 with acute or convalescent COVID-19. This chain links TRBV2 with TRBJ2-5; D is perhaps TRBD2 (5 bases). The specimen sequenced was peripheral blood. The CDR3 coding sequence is TGTGCCAGCAGTGTACCGGGGATGTACCAAGAGACCCAGTACTTC. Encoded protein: CASSVPGMYQETQYF.